The entry below gives a single TCR beta chain sequence along with its context. Its antigen remains unknown. This specimen comes from a study of T cell clones after liver transplantation. Looking at the study overall: Graft-donor-reactive sequences were compared with third-party-reactive TCRbeta sequences from pre-transplant mixed lymphocyte reactions.

Trimming shortened V by 1 base and J by 7 bases, and 11 bases separated the two germline ends. Germline CDR1 is SGHVS and CDR2 is FQNEAQ. The CDR3 runs 15 residues. Study-wide results and caveats: These preliminary findings come from unstandardized post-transplant sampling times. Rather than being deleted, graft donor-reactive T cells may have moved into the graft. A significant post-transplant drop in circulating graft-donor-reactive CD4 TCRbeta sequences occurred in most of the 8 subjects.

The repertoire was sequenced with immunoSEQ multiplex PCR; TCRdb's copy has only in-frame clones and lacks some. Of 95,000 to 110,000 clones listed, around 80% are singletons. The sequence was obtained from a human patient who received a liver transplant. Some T cells may have come from the graft donor. The sample in question was CD4+ T cells from blood, obtained approximately 4 years after liver transplant. The V and J genes are TRBV7-8 and TRBJ1-6; no firm D call. For the CDR3, the DNA is TGTGCCAGCAGCTTAGACCGGATTGTGAATTCACCCCTCCACTTT. Translated, it gives CASSLDRIVNSPLHF. The variable domain in full, with the rest retrieved from reference TRBV7-8 and TRBJ1-6, is GAGVSQSPRYKVAKRGQDVALRCDPISGHVSLFWYQQALGQGPEFLTYFQNEAQLDKSGLPSDRFFAERPEGSVSTLKIQRTQQEDSAVYLCASSLDRIVNSPLHFGNGTRLTVT.